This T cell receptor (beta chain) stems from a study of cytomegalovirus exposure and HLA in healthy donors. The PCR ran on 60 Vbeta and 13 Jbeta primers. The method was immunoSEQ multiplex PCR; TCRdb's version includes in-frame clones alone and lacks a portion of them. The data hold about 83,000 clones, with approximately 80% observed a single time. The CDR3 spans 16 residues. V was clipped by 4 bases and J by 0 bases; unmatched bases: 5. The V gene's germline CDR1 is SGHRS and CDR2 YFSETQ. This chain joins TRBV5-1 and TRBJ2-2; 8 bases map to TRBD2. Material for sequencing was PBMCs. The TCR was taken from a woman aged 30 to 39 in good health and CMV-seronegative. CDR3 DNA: TGCGCCAGCAGCGGGGGACTAGGCCCGAACACCGGGGAGCTGTTTTTT. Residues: CASSGGLGPNTGELFF. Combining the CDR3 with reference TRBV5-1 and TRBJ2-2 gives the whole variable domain KAGVTQTPRYLIKTRGQQVTLSCSPISGHRSVSWYQQTPGQGLQFLFEYFSETQRNKGNFPGRFSGRQFSNSRSEMNVSTLELGDSALYLCASSGGLGPNTGELFFGEGSRLTVL.